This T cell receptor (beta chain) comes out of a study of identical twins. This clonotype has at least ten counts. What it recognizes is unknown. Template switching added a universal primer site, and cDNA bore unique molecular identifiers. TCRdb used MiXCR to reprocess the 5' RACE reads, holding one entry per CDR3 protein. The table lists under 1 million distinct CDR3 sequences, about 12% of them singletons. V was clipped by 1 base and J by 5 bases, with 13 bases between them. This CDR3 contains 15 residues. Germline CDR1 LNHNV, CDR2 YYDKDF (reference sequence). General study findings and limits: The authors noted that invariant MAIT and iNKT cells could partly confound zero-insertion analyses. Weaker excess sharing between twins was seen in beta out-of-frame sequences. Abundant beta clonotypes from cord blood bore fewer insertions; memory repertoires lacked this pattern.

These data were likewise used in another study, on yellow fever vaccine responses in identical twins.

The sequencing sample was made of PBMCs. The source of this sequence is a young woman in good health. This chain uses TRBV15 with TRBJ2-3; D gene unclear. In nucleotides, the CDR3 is TGTGCCACCAGCAGAGGAAATGGACCGGGAGATACGCAGTATTTT. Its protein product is CATSRGNGPGDTQYF.